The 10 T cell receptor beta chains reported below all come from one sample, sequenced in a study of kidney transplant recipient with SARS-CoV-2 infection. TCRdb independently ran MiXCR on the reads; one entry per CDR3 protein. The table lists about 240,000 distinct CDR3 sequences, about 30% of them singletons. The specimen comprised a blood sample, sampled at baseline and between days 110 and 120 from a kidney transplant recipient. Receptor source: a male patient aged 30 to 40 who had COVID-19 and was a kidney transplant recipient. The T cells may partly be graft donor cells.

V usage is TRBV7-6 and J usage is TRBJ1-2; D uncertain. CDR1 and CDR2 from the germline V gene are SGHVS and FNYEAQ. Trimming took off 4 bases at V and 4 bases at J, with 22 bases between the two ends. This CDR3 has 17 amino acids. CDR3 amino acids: CASSSRHESRKTYGYTF. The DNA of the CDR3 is TGTGCCAGCAGCTCGCGTCATGAATCTCGAAAGACCTATGGCTACACCTTC.

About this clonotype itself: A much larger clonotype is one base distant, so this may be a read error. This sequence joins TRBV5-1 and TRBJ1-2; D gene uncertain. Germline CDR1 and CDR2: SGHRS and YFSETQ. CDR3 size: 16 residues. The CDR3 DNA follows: TGCGCCAGCGTAAAACAATCGGTTCGAAAGACCTATGGCTACGCCTTC. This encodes CASVKQSVRKTYGYAF.

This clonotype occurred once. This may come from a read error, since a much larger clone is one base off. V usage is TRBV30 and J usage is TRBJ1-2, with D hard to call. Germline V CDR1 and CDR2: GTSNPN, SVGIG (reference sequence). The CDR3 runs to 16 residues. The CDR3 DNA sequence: TGTGCCTGGCAGTACGTGCGTTATAGAAAGACCTATGGCTGCACCTTC. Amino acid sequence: CAWQYVRYRKTYGCTF.

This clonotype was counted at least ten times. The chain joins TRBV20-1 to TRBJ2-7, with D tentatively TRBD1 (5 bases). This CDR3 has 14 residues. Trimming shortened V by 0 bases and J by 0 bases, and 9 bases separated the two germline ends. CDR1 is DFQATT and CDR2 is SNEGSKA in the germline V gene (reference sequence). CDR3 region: CSARDPRGSYEQYF. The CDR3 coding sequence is TGCAGTGCTAGAGATCCTAGGGGCTCCTACGAGCAGTACTTC.

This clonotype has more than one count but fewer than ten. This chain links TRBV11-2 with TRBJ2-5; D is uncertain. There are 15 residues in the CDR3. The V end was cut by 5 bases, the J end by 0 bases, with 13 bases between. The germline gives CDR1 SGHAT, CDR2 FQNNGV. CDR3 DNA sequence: TGTGCCAGCAGCGCCCTGTTGGCGAACCAAGAGACCCAGTACTTC. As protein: CASSALLANQETQYF.

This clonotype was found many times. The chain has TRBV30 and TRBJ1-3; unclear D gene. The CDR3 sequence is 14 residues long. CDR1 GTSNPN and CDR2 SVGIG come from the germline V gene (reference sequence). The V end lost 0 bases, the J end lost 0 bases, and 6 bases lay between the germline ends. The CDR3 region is CAWSVTSSGNTIYF. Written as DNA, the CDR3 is TGTGCCTGGAGTGTTACCAGCTCTGGAAACACCATATATTTT.

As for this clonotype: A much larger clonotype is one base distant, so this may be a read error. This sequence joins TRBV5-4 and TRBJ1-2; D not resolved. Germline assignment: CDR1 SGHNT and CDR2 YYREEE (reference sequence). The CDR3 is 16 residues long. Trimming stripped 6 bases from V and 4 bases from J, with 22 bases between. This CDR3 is CASKTDVLGKTYGYTF. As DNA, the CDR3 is TGTGCCAGCAAAACTGACGTACTAGGAAAGACCTATGGCTACACCTTC. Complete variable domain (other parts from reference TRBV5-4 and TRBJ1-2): ETGVTQSPTHLIKTRGQQVTLRCSSQSGHNTVSWYQQALGQGPQFIFQYYREEENGRGNFPPRFSGLQFPNYSSELNVNALELDDSALYLCASKTDVLGKTYGYTFGSGTRLTVV.

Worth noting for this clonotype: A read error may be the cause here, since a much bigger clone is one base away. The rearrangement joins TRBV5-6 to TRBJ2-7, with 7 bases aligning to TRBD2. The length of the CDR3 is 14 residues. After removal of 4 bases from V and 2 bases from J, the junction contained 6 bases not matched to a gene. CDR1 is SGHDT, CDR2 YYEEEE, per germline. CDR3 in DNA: TGTGCCAGCAGCCCCGGGGGGTCCCCCTACGAGCAGTACTTC. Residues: CASSPGGSPYEQYF.

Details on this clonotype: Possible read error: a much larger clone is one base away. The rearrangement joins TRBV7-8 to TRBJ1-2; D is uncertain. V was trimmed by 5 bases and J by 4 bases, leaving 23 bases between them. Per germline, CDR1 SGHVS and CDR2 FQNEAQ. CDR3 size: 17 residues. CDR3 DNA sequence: TGTGCCAGCAGCGTCAGTAAGTTTACCCGAAAGACCTATGGCTACACCTTC. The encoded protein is CASSVSKFTRKTYGYTF.

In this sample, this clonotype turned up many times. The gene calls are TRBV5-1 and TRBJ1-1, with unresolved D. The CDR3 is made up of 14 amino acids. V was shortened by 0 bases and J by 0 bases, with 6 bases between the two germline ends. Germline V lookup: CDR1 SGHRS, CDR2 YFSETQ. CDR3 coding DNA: TGCGCCAGCAGCTTGGAACTCCTGAACACTGAAGCTTTCTTT. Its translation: CASSLELLNTEAFF.